The 29 T cell receptor beta chains presented below share a single source sample, sequenced in a study of blood T cells in healthy people across ages. For the second PCR, which ran for roughly 7 to 11 cycles, a sample-barcoded 5' primer and a J-beta primer mix were used. MiXCR, applied by TCRdb to the 5' RACE reads, yields one record per CDR3 protein. The table has some 1.1 million distinct CDR3 sequences, 35% to 45% seen once. The material sequenced was blood. The receptors here all came from a man between 18 and 35 years old in good health.

This clonotype was observed a handful of times. The chain joins TRBV7-3 to TRBJ2-3, with TRBD1 as a possible D gene (5 bases). This CDR3 is 14 amino acids long. V lost 5 bases, J lost 7 bases, and 16 bases lay in between. The germline CDR1 and CDR2 sequences are SGHTA and FQGTGA. CDR3 nucleotide sequence: TGTGCCAGCAGCCCCTCCCGCGACAGTCATACGCAGTATTTT. This gives the protein CASSPSRDSHTQYF.

The chain employs TRBV20-1 and TRBJ2-7; D perhaps matches TRBD2 (6 bases). Germline V gives CDR1 DFQATT, CDR2 SNEGSKA (reference sequence). V lost 6 bases, J lost 3 bases, and 18 bases lay in between. The CDR3 is 14 residues long. CDR3 amino acids: CSASRTGDFYEQYF. CDR3 in DNA: TGCAGTGCAAGTCGGACGGGGGATTTCTACGAGCAGTACTTC.

This clonotype was detected a few times. This chain links TRBV27 with TRBJ2-7; 7 bases match TRBD1. The germline V gene encodes CDR1 MNHEY and CDR2 SMNVEV (reference sequence). With V trimmed by 0 bases and J by 6 bases, 2 bases remained unmatched. The CDR3 has 13 residues. The CDR3 reads CASSLSGDSEQYF. CDR3 sequence (DNA): TGTGCCAGCAGTTTATCGGGGGACAGCGAGCAGTACTTC.

The J gene is TRBJ1-4, the V gene TRBV4-1; no clear D gene. The V end was cut by 5 bases, the J end by 0 bases, with 10 bases between. Germline CDR1 reads MGHRA; CDR2 reads YSYEKL. The CDR3 runs to 15 residues. CDR3 coding DNA: TGCGCCAGCAGCGACGACGGTGCAACTAATGAAAAACTGTTTTTT. As protein: CASSDDGATNEKLFF.

The gene calls are TRBV6-2 or TRBV6-3 and TRBJ1-1; no clear D gene. Looked up from germline, CDR1 is MNHEY and CDR2 is SVGEGT. The CDR3 extends over 11 amino acids. V lost 7 bases, J lost 8 bases, and 11 bases lay in between. CDR3 DNA sequence: TGTGCCAGCACCCCGAAGAAAGAAGCTTTCTTT. Translated: CASTPKKEAFF.

This chain uses TRBV7-2 with TRBJ1-1; the D is unclear. V gave up 5 bases and J gave up 5 bases, with 9 bases separating them. The germline gives CDR1 SGHTA, CDR2 FQGNSA. This CDR3 is 12 amino acids long. The DNA for the CDR3 is TGTGCCAGCAGCGGAGCGAGGACTGAAGCTTTCTTT. As protein: CASSGARTEAFF. Complete variable domain (other parts from reference TRBV7-2 and TRBJ1-1): GAGVSQSPSNKVTEKGKDVELRCDPISGHTALYWYRQSLGQGLEFLIYFQGNSAPDKSGLPSDRFSAERTGGSVSTLTIQRTQQEDSAVYLCASSGARTEAFFGQGTRLTVV.

The rearrangement uses TRBV27 and TRBJ1-5, with D possibly matching TRBD1 (6 bases). This CDR3 is 15 amino acids long. Per the germline V gene, CDR1 is MNHEY and CDR2 is SMNVEV (reference sequence). The V and J ends lost 7 bases and 5 bases respectively, with 18 bases between them. The CDR3 region is CASTQEEGGDQPQHF. Written as DNA, the CDR3 is TGTGCCAGCACCCAAGAGGAGGGGGGGGATCAGCCCCAGCATTTT.

This clonotype was seen more than once but under ten times. This chain connects TRBV5-1 to TRBJ1-2, with 8 positions matching TRBD1. The ends lost 0 bases at V and 4 bases at J; junction bases unmatched: 11. Germline CDR1 reads SGHRS; CDR2 reads YFSETQ. This CDR3 contains 17 residues. CDR3 DNA sequence: TGCGCCAGCAGCTTGGAGCCAGGGGGCGGTTCGGGCTATGGCTACACCTTC. Translating it yields CASSLEPGGGSGYGYTF.

V gene TRBV10-3 combines with J gene TRBJ1-1; 7 bases are a match to TRBD1. V lost 4 bases to trimming and J lost 1 base; unmatched junction nucleotides: 3. The CDR3 length is 14 residues. Germline CDR1 reads ENHRY; CDR2 reads SYGVKD. As DNA, the CDR3 is TGTGCCATCAGTGGGACAGGCTGGAACACTGAAGCTTTCTTT. It yields the protein CAISGTGWNTEAFF.

The V gene is TRBV20-1, the J gene TRBJ2-3; the D gene is possibly TRBD2 (6 bases). CDR1 is DFQATT, CDR2 SNEGSKA, per germline (reference sequence). The CDR3 sequence is 11 residues long. CDR3 sequence (DNA): TGCAGCTTGAGCGGGTCGGATACGCAGTATTTT. Its translation is CSLSGSDTQYF.

In this sample, this clonotype turned up a few times. This sequence joins TRBV12-3 or TRBV12-4 and TRBJ1-2; 7 bases line up with TRBD1. V lost 5 bases to trimming and J lost 4 bases; unmatched junction nucleotides: 10. CDR3 length: 15 residues. The CDR3 region has the DNA TGTGCCAGCAGTCCCACAGGGGCGCGACCCTATGGCTACACCTTC. It translates to CASSPTGARPYGYTF.

Only a few counts were recorded for this clonotype. The chain uses TRBV7-2 and TRBJ2-3, with D maybe TRBD2 (6 bases). The CDR3 consists of 17 residues. V lost 2 bases, J lost 3 bases, and 18 bases lay in between. CDR1 and CDR2 from the germline V gene are SGHTA and FQGNSA. CDR3 protein: CASSLLPGLFPTDTQYF. In DNA, the CDR3 is TGTGCCAGCAGCTTACTCCCGGGACTCTTCCCGACAGATACGCAGTATTTT.

J is TRBJ2-3 and V is TRBV6-5; 8 nucleotides line up with TRBD2. In germline, CDR1 is MNHEY, CDR2 SVGAGI. V gave up 5 bases and J gave up 2 bases; unmatched junction bases: 6. The CDR3 is 15 amino acids. CDR3 DNA: TGTGCCAGCAGTCCCATAGCGGGGCCCACAGATACGCAGTATTTT. Translating it yields CASSPIAGPTDTQYF.

The rearrangement joins TRBV20-1 to TRBJ2-7; TRBD1 agrees at 9 bases. The CDR3 length is 14 residues. V was pared by 6 bases and J by 2 bases, with 8 bases of the junction left unmatched. In germline, CDR1 is DFQATT, CDR2 SNEGSKA (reference sequence). The CDR3 DNA reads as TGCAGTGCAAGACCCGGGACAGGGCCCTACGAGCAGTACTTC. It encodes CSARPGTGPYEQYF.

The chain is built from TRBV28 and TRBJ2-1, with D maybe TRBD1 (5 bases). Trimming stripped 3 bases from V and 6 bases from J, with 21 bases between. CDR1 and CDR2 (germline): MDHEN, SYDVKM. The CDR3 covers 17 residues. This CDR3 reads CASSFGPPGIGGNEQFF. The CDR3 bases are TGTGCCAGCAGTTTTGGGCCTCCAGGGATAGGTGGCAATGAGCAGTTCTTC.

Only a few counts were recorded for this clonotype. The chain is built from TRBV4-3 and TRBJ2-3, with TRBD1 identical over 7 bases. This CDR3 is 14 amino acids long. Germline V gene data show CDR1 as LGHNA and CDR2 as YSLEER. Trimming cost V 0 bases and J 7 bases; bases outside gene matches: 4. CDR3: CASSQDDREYTQYF. As DNA, the CDR3 is TGCGCCAGCAGCCAAGATGACAGGGAGTATACGCAGTATTTT.

This chain links TRBV7-9 with TRBJ2-2, with 11 nucleotides matching TRBD2. Trimming at V came to 6 bases and at J to 3 bases, leaving 9 bases not matched to a gene. CDR3 length equals 17 residues. Germline-derived CDR1 and CDR2 are SEHNR and FQNEAQ (reference sequence). The CDR3 region is CASSRSGTSGYTGELFF. As DNA, the CDR3 is TGTGCCAGCAGTCGTTCCGGGACTAGCGGCTACACCGGGGAGCTGTTTTTT.

The chain employs TRBV4-3 and TRBJ1-1, with D possibly TRBD1 on 5 matching bases. The CDR3 totals 16 residues. The germline V and J ends were trimmed by 3 bases and 6 bases, with 20 bases remaining between them. Germline V CDR1 and CDR2: LGHNA, YSLEER. CDR3 region: CASSHGTHGRAPEAFF. CDR3 bases: TGCGCCAGCAGCCACGGGACGCATGGGCGGGCGCCTGAAGCTTTCTTT.

Here the CDR3 reads CASSPPTGTAKYNEQFF. The CDR3 region has the DNA TGTGCCAGCAGCCCCCCAACCGGGACAGCGAAATACAATGAGCAGTTCTTC. The genes are TRBV2 and TRBJ2-1, with 7 bases aligning to TRBD1. The V segment lost 6 bases and the J segment 4 bases; nucleotides outside the gene matches: 15. The germline V gene has CDR1 SNHLY and CDR2 FYNNEI. The CDR3 runs to 17 residues.

This sequence joins TRBV20-1 and TRBJ1-4; perhaps TRBD1 as D (6 bases). V was shortened by 3 bases and J by 3 bases, with 8 bases between the two germline ends. Germline lookup yields CDR1 DFQATT and CDR2 SNEGSKA (reference sequence). The CDR3 sequence is 13 residues long. As DNA, the CDR3 is TGCAGTGCTAGGACAGGCTCTAATGAAAAACTGTTTTTT. This gives the protein CSARTGSNEKLFF.

This clonotype was seen a handful of times. The chain recombines TRBV29-1 with TRBJ2-1; D is possibly TRBD1 (5 bases). The CDR3 extends over 14 amino acids. CDR1 is SQVTM and CDR2 is ANQGSEA in the germline V gene. The V end was cut by 3 bases, the J end by 1 base, with 10 bases between. CDR3 DNA: TGCAGCGTTGAGGTAGGGGCGTCCTACAATGAGCAGTTCTTC. Translation: CSVEVGASYNEQFF.

This clonotype was detected only once. The rearrangement uses TRBV20-1 and TRBJ1-1; D is possibly TRBD1 (6 bases). Between the trimmed V and J ends, which lost 3 bases and 0 bases, there was a span of 20 bases. Germline V lookup: CDR1 DFQATT, CDR2 SNEGSKA (reference sequence). The CDR3 is 17 residues long. For the CDR3, the DNA is TGCAGTGCTAGGAGGGGGGGGACGTACTTCATGAACACTGAAGCTTTCTTT. Protein: CSARRGGTYFMNTEAFF.

The V and J genes are TRBV7-9 and TRBJ1-1, with 10 bases aligning to TRBD1. Trimming removed 9 bases from V and 2 bases from J; junction bases left unmatched: 9. Germline V CDR1 and CDR2: SEHNR, FQNEAQ (reference sequence). This CDR3 region has 15 residues. The CDR3 DNA reads TGTGCCAGTAGTAGCCGGGACAGGGGAAACACTGAAGCTTTCTTT. Translated, it gives CASSSRDRGNTEAFF.

CDR3 sequence (DNA): TGTGCCATCAGTGAGCGGAGCGGCAGTATGGGCAGCAATCAGCCCCAGCATTTT. Protein: CAISERSGSMGSNQPQHF. The chain recombines TRBV10-3 with TRBJ1-5; D gene uncertain. V dropped 2 bases and J dropped 1 base, with 18 bases sitting between them. There are 18 residues in the CDR3. Germline loops: CDR1 ENHRY, CDR2 SYGVKD.

This clonotype showed up just a few times. The genes are TRBV5-1 and TRBJ1-1, with D uncertain. V lost 0 bases and J lost 2, with 8 bases in between. Per the germline V gene, CDR1 is SGHRS and CDR2 is YFSETQ. This CDR3 region has 14 residues. CDR3 sequence (DNA): TGCGCCAGCAGCTTGGGGGGAGATAACACTGAAGCTTTCTTT. Protein product: CASSLGGDNTEAFF.

The chain recombines TRBV7-2 with TRBJ1-1, with TRBD1 matching over 9 bases. Germline V gene data show CDR1 as SGHTA and CDR2 as FQGNSA. The CDR3 runs to 17 residues. V lost 5 bases to trimming and J lost 4 bases; unmatched junction nucleotides: 14. CDR3 in DNA: TGTGCCAGCAGCCTTACAGGGGGCGCCGAGGGAACCACTGAAGCTTTCTTT. This gives the protein CASSLTGGAEGTTEAFF.

The chain combines TRBV6-2 or TRBV6-3 with TRBJ2-1, with a tentative D call TRBD2 (5 bases). CDR1 MNHEY and CDR2 SVGEGT come from the germline V gene. The V and J ends lost 4 bases and 1 base respectively, with 8 bases between them. The CDR3 runs to 14 residues. CDR3 DNA: TGTGCCAGCAGTTCGACGGGATCCTACAATGAGCAGTTCTTC. This gives the protein CASSSTGSYNEQFF.

The rearrangement uses TRBV25-1 and TRBJ2-1; perhaps TRBD1 as D (7 bases). V gave up 7 bases and J gave up 7 bases, with 23 bases separating them. Germline CDR1 is MGHDK and CDR2 is SYGVNS. The CDR3 is made up of 16 amino acids. CDR3 sequence reads: CASMRTGAGGRNEQFF. CDR3 nucleotides: TGTGCCAGCATGAGGACCGGGGCAGGGGGGAGGAATGAGCAGTTCTTC.

This chain links TRBV21-1 with TRBJ2-3. TRBV21-1 is listed as a pseudogene. There are 14 residues in the CDR3. The CDR3: CASSKGWGSDTQYF. The DNA of the CDR3 is TGTGCCAGCAGCAAGGGGTGGGGTTCAGATACGCAGTATTTT.